Listed below are T cell receptor beta chains from one sample, sequenced in a study of tumor-infiltrating lymphocytes in primary liver carcinoma. TCRdb reanalysed the multiplex PCR reads using MiXCR and keeps one entry per CDR3 protein. The table has under 200,000 distinct CDR3 sequences, about two thirds seen once; the top ten hold roughly 6.8%. Sequenced material: peripheral blood. The origin of the receptors is a woman aged 60-75 years with primary liver carcinoma and hepatitis B virus infection. CDR3s include the opening cysteine and the closing phenylalanine or tryptophan. Fields, in order: J gene, D gene, clone size, V gene, CDR3 protein, CDR3 DNA. The D gene is left open where the match is weak. Size is stated for part of the rows, as once, few or many counts, or as a class when the clone is expanded.

j_call: TRBJ2-7
d_call: .
clone_size: .
v_call: TRBV4-2
cdr3_aa: CAISLEQVGLVEQYF
cdr3_nt: TGTGCCATCAGCCTAGAACAGGTTGGACTGGTGGAGCAGTACTTC

j_call: TRBJ2-2
d_call: TRBD1
clone_size: once
v_call: TRBV5-4
cdr3_aa: CASSPPGQGAITGKLFF
cdr3_nt: TGTGCCAGCAGCCCGCCGGGACAGGGGGCGATTACCGGGAAGCTGTTTTTT

j_call: TRBJ2-7
d_call: TRBD1
clone_size: .
v_call: TRBV4-1
cdr3_aa: CASSQEPPGTGRVEQYF
cdr3_nt: TGCGCCAGCAGCCAAGAGCCACCCGGGACAGGGAGGGTCGAGCAGTACTTC

j_call: TRBJ2-7
d_call: .
clone_size: .
v_call: TRBV11-1
cdr3_aa: CASSLIAEGREQYF
cdr3_nt: TGTGCCAGCAGCTTAATTGCAGAGGGACGGGAACAGTACTTC

j_call: TRBJ2-5
d_call: .
clone_size: .
v_call: TRBV12-3/TRBV12-4
cdr3_aa: CASSTERAKAQYF
cdr3_nt: TGTGCCAGCAGTACGGAAAGGGCCAAGGCCCAGTACTTC

j_call: TRBJ2-1
d_call: .
clone_size: .
v_call: TRBV5-4
cdr3_aa: CASSSSGDSYNEQFF
cdr3_nt: TGTGCCAGCAGCTCCTCGGGAGACTCCTACAATGAGCAGTTCTTC

j_call: TRBJ1-4
d_call: TRBD1
clone_size: few
v_call: TRBV12-5
cdr3_aa: CASDPGQGSEKLFF
cdr3_nt: TGTGCTAGTGACCCGGGACAGGGGTCTGAAAAACTGTTTTTT

j_call: TRBJ2-2
d_call: TRBD1
clone_size: .
v_call: TRBV4-2
cdr3_aa: CASSPGGGSNTGELFF
cdr3_nt: TGTGCCAGCAGCCCAGGGGGCGGGTCGAACACCGGGGAGCTGTTTTTT

j_call: TRBJ2-5
d_call: .
clone_size: many
v_call: TRBV12-3/TRBV12-4
cdr3_aa: CASSGRSGYRTQYF
cdr3_nt: TGTGCCAGCAGCGGCCGCTCTGGATATCGGACCCAGTACTTC

j_call: TRBJ2-1
d_call: TRBD2
clone_size: .
v_call: TRBV29-1
cdr3_aa: CSKGLGGTSGNYNEQFF
cdr3_nt: TGCAGCAAGGGACTAGGAGGGACTAGCGGGAACTACAATGAGCAGTTCTTC

j_call: TRBJ2-5
d_call: .
clone_size: .
v_call: TRBV11-3
cdr3_aa: CARSLGEETQYF
cdr3_nt: TGTGCCAGAAGCTTAGGGGAGGAGACCCAGTACTTC

j_call: TRBJ2-2
d_call: TRBD2
clone_size: .
v_call: TRBV7-9
cdr3_aa: CASSPPGLGFIVELFF
cdr3_nt: TGTGCCAGCAGCCCTCCGGGACTAGGATTCATCGTGGAGCTGTTTTTT

j_call: TRBJ1-1
d_call: .
clone_size: .
v_call: TRBV10-2
cdr3_aa: CTSSGVGVTEAFF
cdr3_nt: TGCACCAGCAGTGGCGTCGGGGTTACTGAAGCTTTCTTT

j_call: TRBJ1-1
d_call: .
clone_size: once
v_call: TRBV11-2
cdr3_aa: CATSLAGNTGAFF
cdr3_nt: TGTGCCACCTCTTTGGCGGGGAACACTGGAGCTTTCTTT

j_call: TRBJ2-7
d_call: .
clone_size: .
v_call: TRBV11-2
cdr3_aa: CASRVATASYEQYF
cdr3_nt: TGTGCCAGCAGAGTTGCCACTGCCTCCTACGAGCAGTACTTC

j_call: TRBJ2-7
d_call: TRBD1
clone_size: many
v_call: TRBV11-2
cdr3_aa: CASSPKGTVSGEQYF
cdr3_nt: TGTGCCAGCAGCCCCAAAGGGACAGTCTCGGGGGAGCAGTACTTC

j_call: TRBJ2-4
d_call: .
clone_size: .
v_call: TRBV6-5
cdr3_aa: CASRPHLSGRAKNIQYF
cdr3_nt: TGTGCCAGCAGGCCTCATCTTTCAGGGCGGGCCAAAAACATTCAGTACTTC

j_call: TRBJ2-7
d_call: .
clone_size: .
v_call: TRBV11-1
cdr3_aa: CASDPRQVATYEQYF
cdr3_nt: TGTGCCAGCGACCCACGACAGGTGGCCACCTACGAGCAGTACTTC

j_call: TRBJ2-1
d_call: .
clone_size: once
v_call: TRBV11-2
cdr3_aa: CASSPFRPSILYEQFF
cdr3_nt: TGTGCCAGCAGCCCGTTCCGGCCCTCAATCCTATATGAGCAGTTCTTC

j_call: TRBJ2-2
d_call: .
clone_size: .
v_call: TRBV30
cdr3_aa: CAWSSGGADTGELLF
cdr3_nt: TGTGCCTGGAGTTCGGGGGGCGCGGACACCGGGGAGCTGCTTTTT

j_call: TRBJ1-5
d_call: .
clone_size: many
v_call: TRBV6-1
cdr3_aa: CASSEFKGRSQPQHF
cdr3_nt: TGTGCCAGCAGTGAATTTAAGGGGCGATCTCAGCCCCAGCATTTT

j_call: TRBJ1-2
d_call: .
clone_size: .
v_call: TRBV6-1
cdr3_aa: CASSPSGLGYVYTF
cdr3_nt: TGTGCCAGCAGCCCCTCGGGGCTAGGCTATGTCTACACCTTC

j_call: TRBJ1-1
d_call: .
clone_size: once
v_call: TRBV6-6
cdr3_aa: CASIRVRGTVGTEAFF
cdr3_nt: TGTGCCAGCATCCGGGTACGGGGGACTGTAGGCACTGAAGCTTTCTTT

j_call: TRBJ1-4
d_call: .
clone_size: .
v_call: TRBV12-3/TRBV12-4
cdr3_aa: CASSLGGSNEKLFF
cdr3_nt: TGTGCCAGCAGTTTGGGGGGGAGTAATGAAAAACTGTTTTTT

j_call: TRBJ2-2
d_call: .
clone_size: many
v_call: TRBV6-1
cdr3_aa: CASSPALPTGELFF
cdr3_nt: TGTGCCAGCAGTCCGGCCCTACCCACCGGGGAGCTGTTTTTT

j_call: TRBJ1-3
d_call: .
clone_size: .
v_call: TRBV28
cdr3_aa: CASSSFGDLSGNTIYF
cdr3_nt: TGTGCCAGCAGTTCATTCGGGGATCTCTCTGGAAACACCATATATTTT

j_call: TRBJ1-1
d_call: .
clone_size: .
v_call: TRBV11-2
cdr3_aa: CASNFSLEVNTEAFF
cdr3_nt: TGTGCCAGCAACTTTAGTCTGGAAGTGAACACTGAAGCTTTCTTT

j_call: TRBJ2-1
d_call: TRBD2
clone_size: many
v_call: TRBV6-5
cdr3_aa: CASWGLAGNGEQFF
cdr3_nt: TGTGCGTCATGGGGACTAGCGGGAAATGGTGAGCAGTTCTTC

j_call: TRBJ2-5
d_call: .
clone_size: .
v_call: TRBV11-2
cdr3_aa: CISSHLEGKRTQYF
cdr3_nt: TGTATCAGCAGCCATTTGGAGGGGAAAAGGACCCAGTACTTC

j_call: TRBJ2-1
d_call: TRBD2
clone_size: .
v_call: TRBV11-2
cdr3_aa: CASSSSGFGNEQLF
cdr3_nt: TGTGCCAGCAGCTCTAGCGGGTTTGGCAATGAGCAGTTATTC

j_call: TRBJ1-6
d_call: TRBD1
clone_size: .
v_call: TRBV5-1
cdr3_aa: CASSLAGTGRSPLHF
cdr3_nt: TGCGCCAGCAGCTTAGCCGGGACAGGGCGGTCACCCCTCCACTTT

j_call: TRBJ2-6
d_call: .
clone_size: .
v_call: TRBV29-1
cdr3_aa: CRVSRDGEADVPTF
cdr3_nt: TGCAGAGTTAGCCGGGACGGGGAGGCCGACGTCCCGACTTTC

j_call: TRBJ2-5
d_call: TRBD1
clone_size: .
v_call: TRBV29-1
cdr3_aa: CRVEVGGAETQYF
cdr3_nt: TGCCGCGTTGAGGTAGGGGGCGCGGAGACCCAGTACTTC

j_call: TRBJ2-1
d_call: .
clone_size: .
v_call: TRBV11-2
cdr3_aa: CASSLDSGYSEQFF
cdr3_nt: TGTGCCAGCAGTCTGGACTCGGGGTATAGTGAGCAGTTCTTC

j_call: TRBJ2-2
d_call: .
clone_size: .
v_call: TRBV13
cdr3_aa: CASSPPGGGSGELFF
cdr3_nt: TGTGCCAGCAGCCCCCCTGGTGGGGGGTCCGGGGAGCTGTTTTTT

j_call: TRBJ2-7
d_call: .
clone_size: .
v_call: TRBV5-1
cdr3_aa: CASSSPGRENEQYF
cdr3_nt: TGCGCCAGCAGCTCCCCGGGACGAGAGAACGAGCAGTACTTC

j_call: TRBJ2-1
d_call: .
clone_size: .
v_call: TRBV28
cdr3_aa: CASTSLGMAYSYNEQFF
cdr3_nt: TGTGCCAGCACTTCACTTGGCATGGCCTACTCCTACAATGAGCAGTTCTTC

j_call: TRBJ2-2
d_call: .
clone_size: .
v_call: TRBV6-1
cdr3_aa: CASGRSTLAIQTGGLFF
cdr3_nt: TGTGCCAGCGGAAGGAGCACACTAGCAATTCAAACCGGGGGGCTGTTTTTT

j_call: TRBJ2-2
d_call: .
clone_size: many
v_call: TRBV10-3
cdr3_aa: CATRGLVDTGELFF
cdr3_nt: TGTGCCACTCGGGGCCTTGTGGACACCGGGGAGCTGTTTTTT

j_call: TRBJ2-1
d_call: TRBD2
clone_size: .
v_call: TRBV6-2/TRBV6-3
cdr3_aa: CASSYSGGRSNEHFF
cdr3_nt: TGTGCCAGCAGTTACAGTGGCGGGAGATCGAATGAGCATTTCTTC

j_call: TRBJ2-7
d_call: TRBD2
clone_size: .
v_call: TRBV4-1
cdr3_aa: CASNQNSLADLYEQYF
cdr3_nt: TGCGCCAGCAACCAAAACAGTCTAGCGGACCTCTACGAGCAGTACTTC

j_call: TRBJ2-2
d_call: .
clone_size: many
v_call: TRBV29-1
cdr3_aa: CSVPLGSGNTGELFF
cdr3_nt: TGCAGCGTTCCTTTGGGTAGCGGGAACACCGGGGAGCTGTTTTTT